These 31 T cell receptor beta chains were sequenced from one sample in a study of T cells in localized non-small cell lung cancer. Libraries were prepared by immunoSEQ multiplex PCR; TCRdb keeps only in-frame clonotypes and omits some of them. Seen here are tens of thousands of clones, almost 85% observed once, and the top ten hold 2.8%. This sample comprised peripheral blood, obtained before any cancer treatment. The receptors derive from a man aged 35-69 years with stage I lung adenocarcinoma.

The V call is TRBV28, the J call TRBJ1-2, with 9 bases matching TRBD1. Germline-derived CDR1 and CDR2 are MDHEN and SYDVKM. V was pared by 6 bases and J by 4 bases, with 15 bases of the junction left unmatched. The CDR3 extends over 17 amino acids. Written as DNA, the CDR3 is TGTGCCAGCAGATCCCCGGGACAGGGTATGGAGGGCTATGGCTACACCTTC. Translation gives CASRSPGQGMEGYGYTF.

V gene TRBV28 combines with J gene TRBJ2-3, with D possibly TRBD1 on 6 matching bases. The V end was cut by 5 bases, the J end by 5 bases, with 17 bases between. The CDR3 loop spans 15 amino acids. Germline values: CDR1 MDHEN, CDR2 SYDVKM. CDR3 sequence: CASSNRVLGVDTQYF. The DNA of the CDR3 is TGTGCCAGCAGTAACAGGGTCCTAGGAGTAGATACGCAGTATTTT.

This chain joins TRBV7-2 and TRBJ2-7, with D uncertain. With 0 bases removed from V and 5 bases from J, the gap between germline ends came to 11 bases. This CDR3 has 14 residues. Germline CDR1 and CDR2: SGHTA and FQGNSA. The CDR3 DNA reads as TGTGCCAGCAGCTTAGCTCCCCCAGACCACGAGCAGTACTTC. Encoded protein: CASSLAPPDHEQYF.

The chain couples TRBV19 to TRBJ2-5; D unresolved. CDR1 LNHDA and CDR2 SQIVND come from the germline V gene (reference sequence). The CDR3 totals 13 residues. The V gene lost 6 bases and the J gene lost 2 bases, with 10 bases spanning the gap. The CDR3 DNA follows: TGTGCCAGTAGGACGAAAGGACAAGAGACCCAGTACTTC. Translation gives CASRTKGQETQYF.

The chain recombines TRBV5-1 with TRBJ1-2; D gene unclear. V was clipped by 2 bases and J by 1 base, with 6 bases between them. In germline, CDR1 is SGHRS, CDR2 YFSETQ. The CDR3 is made up of 13 amino acids. For the CDR3, the DNA is TGCGCCAGCAGCTTCCGGGATAACTATGGCTACACCTTC. It yields the protein CASSFRDNYGYTF.

The chain couples TRBV19 to TRBJ2-2; no reliable D call. The CDR3 length is 15 residues. Germline lookup yields CDR1 LNHDA and CDR2 SQIVND (reference sequence). Trimming took 3 bases from V and 1 from J, leaving 9 bases between them. This CDR3 is CASSISRGNTGELFF. The CDR3 region has the DNA TGTGCCAGTAGTATTAGTAGAGGGAACACCGGGGAGCTGTTTTTT.

The chain carries TRBV6-1 and TRBJ1-5, with D unclear. In germline, CDR1 is MNHNS, CDR2 SASEGT. The CDR3 loop spans 13 amino acids. V was pared by 2 bases and J by 3 bases, with 5 bases between. CDR3 region: CASSEMYNQPQHF. DNA for the CDR3: TGTGCCAGCAGTGAAATGTACAATCAGCCCCAGCATTTT.

This chain links TRBV7-2 with TRBJ2-7, with a tentative D call TRBD2 (6 bases). Germline lookup yields CDR1 SGHTA and CDR2 FQGNSA. The V gene lost 4 bases and the J gene lost 7 bases, with 14 bases spanning the gap. The CDR3 spans 13 residues. The CDR3 spells CASSSTLAKEQYF. Written as DNA, the CDR3 is TGTGCCAGCAGCTCGACTCTAGCGAAAGAGCAGTACTTC.

This sequence joins TRBV7-2 and TRBJ1-2, with TRBD1 matching 11 bases. V shed 6 bases, J shed 6 bases, and the junction held 9 bases outside the gene matches. The germline V gene has CDR1 SGHTA and CDR2 FQGNSA. The CDR3 is 15 residues long. CDR3 bases: TGTGCCAGCAGGAATGGACAGGGGGCGGCGGATGGCTACACCTTC. It specifies CASRNGQGAADGYTF.

This chain connects TRBV11-2 to TRBJ2-7; D is unresolved. V shed 1 base and J shed 4 bases, with 20 bases lying between them. Germline V gives CDR1 SGHAT, CDR2 FQNNGV. The CDR3 covers 17 residues. The CDR3 DNA is TGTGCCAGCAGCTTAGCTGCACCTTCGGAGCCGATTTACGAGCAGTACTTC. Amino acid sequence: CASSLAAPSEPIYEQYF. Full variable domain (remainder filled in from reference TRBV11-2 and TRBJ2-7): EAGVAQSPRYKIIEKRQSVAFWCNPISGHATLYWYQQILGQGPKLLIQFQNNGVVDDSQLPKDRFSAERLKGVDSTLKIQPAKLEDSAVYLCASSLAAPSEPIYEQYFGPGTRLTVT.

The chain combines TRBV6-6 with TRBJ2-7; possibly TRBD2 for D (6 bases). There are 14 residues in the CDR3. V was trimmed by 2 bases and J by 5 bases, leaving 13 bases between them. Germline assignment: CDR1 MNHNY and CDR2 SVGAGI (reference sequence). The CDR3 is CASSYTGLGDEQYF. In nucleotides, the CDR3 is TGTGCCAGCAGTTACACGGGACTGGGGGACGAGCAGTACTTC.

The chain has TRBV6-1 and TRBJ2-7, with no clear D. Trimming took 5 bases from V and 3 from J, leaving 14 bases between them. The CDR3 spans 14 residues. CDR1 and CDR2 from the germline V gene are MNHNS and SASEGT. CDR3 protein: CASSKDIFRYEQYF. CDR3 DNA sequence: TGTGCCAGCAGTAAAGACATATTTCGCTACGAGCAGTACTTC.

V is TRBV5-6 and J is TRBJ2-2; D unresolved. CDR1 SGHDT and CDR2 YYEEEE come from the germline V gene. With 1 base removed from V and 1 base from J, the gap between germline ends came to 11 bases. This CDR3 region has 16 residues. The CDR3, as DNA: TGTGCCAGCAGCTTGATATCACGGAGGAACACCGGGGAGCTGTTTTTT. It yields the protein CASSLISRRNTGELFF.

The CDR3 is CASSTISRTANFDTQYF. The CDR3 bases are TGTGCCAGCAGCACTATATCCAGGACGGCCAACTTCGATACGCAGTATTTT. The V call is TRBV7-9, the J call TRBJ2-3; D gene ambiguous. The germline V and J ends were trimmed by 5 bases and 6 bases, with 24 bases remaining between them. The CDR3 is made up of 17 amino acids. The germline V gene has CDR1 SEHNR and CDR2 FQNEAQ (reference sequence).

This chain uses TRBV18 with TRBJ2-5; D call uncertain. V shed 1 base and J shed 5 bases, with 11 bases lying between them. Germline CDR1 KGHSH, CDR2 LQKENI. This CDR3 is built from 14 residues. The CDR3 here is CASSPQFRWETQYF. Here the CDR3 DNA reads TGTGCCAGCTCACCACAATTCAGGTGGGAGACCCAGTACTTC.

The chain couples TRBV6-9 to TRBJ2-2, with 11 bases matching TRBD2. V was clipped by 11 bases and J by 7 bases; unmatched bases: 9. This CDR3 has 14 residues. Germline V CDR1 and CDR2: MNHGY, SVAAGI. In nucleotides, the CDR3 is TGTGCCGTAGGACTAGCGGGCGGTCACGGGGAGCTGTTTTTT. Encoded protein: CAVGLAGGHGELFF.

This clone was recorded once. The rearrangement links TRBV9 to TRBJ1-2; no firm D call. CDR3 length: 13 amino acids. Germline V CDR1 and CDR2: SGDLS, YYNGEE. V was clipped by 3 bases and J by 6 bases, with 12 bases between them. The CDR3, as DNA: TGTGCCAGCAGCGCCGAAAGGTCCGATGGCTACACCTTC. This translates into CASSAERSDGYTF.

This clone was counted between two and nine times. The chain couples TRBV5-5 to TRBJ1-3, with unresolved D. Trimming cost V 0 bases and J 4 bases, with 8 bases left between them. Per germline, CDR1 SGHKS and CDR2 YYEKEE (reference sequence). The CDR3 is 14 residues long. DNA of the CDR3: TGTGCCAGCAGCTTGGTAGAGGCCGGAAACACCATATATTTT. Residues: CASSLVEAGNTIYF.

The rearrangement links TRBV5-6 to TRBJ1-3, with D possibly matching TRBD1 (5 bases). The germline gives CDR1 SGHDT, CDR2 YYEEEE. The CDR3 is made up of 17 amino acids. Deletions cut 4 bases from V and 2 bases from J, with 19 bases between. CDR3 sequence (DNA): TGTGCCAGCAGCACCGAAGGGGACTTGAGGCCTGGAAACACCATATATTTT. Translating gives CASSTEGDLRPGNTIYF.

V is TRBV6-1 and J is TRBJ2-1; no clear D gene. The CDR3 contains 12 residues. Deletions cut 8 bases from V and 0 bases from J, with 5 bases between. Germline-derived CDR1 and CDR2 are MNHNS and SASEGT. The CDR3 reads CASVPSYNEQFF. DNA for the CDR3: TGTGCCAGCGTGCCCTCCTACAATGAGCAGTTCTTC.

The J gene is TRBJ1-5, the V gene TRBV19; D unresolved. This CDR3 spans 14 amino acids. CDR1 and CDR2 (germline): LNHDA, SQIVND (reference sequence). CDR3 sequence (DNA): TGTCGGGCAATTCGTTTTTGGTTCAATCAGCCCCAGCATTTT. It specifies CRAIRFWFNQPQHF. The full variable domain, completed using reference TRBV19 and TRBJ1-5, is DGGITQSPKYLFRKEGQNVTLSCEQNLNHDAMYWYRQDPGQGLRLIYYSQIVNDFQKGDIAEGYSVSREKKESFPLTVTSAQKNPTAFYLCRAIRFWFNQPQHFGDGTRLSIL.

CDR3 residues: CSAKTWGDEAFF. DNA for the CDR3: TGCAGCGCCAAGACCTGGGGTGATGAAGCTTTCTTT. V is TRBV29-1 and J is TRBJ1-1; D gene ambiguous. This CDR3 is 12 amino acids long. From germline, CDR1 is SQVTM and CDR2 ANQGSEA. V was clipped by 7 bases and J by 7 bases, with 16 bases between them.

The chain employs TRBV19 and TRBJ2-3; D could derive from TRBD1 or TRBD2 (5 bases each). Per germline, CDR1 LNHDA and CDR2 SQIVND (reference sequence). Trimming took off 8 bases at V and 0 bases at J, with 9 bases between the two ends. The CDR3 runs to 13 residues. In nucleotides, the CDR3 is TGTGCCAGTGAGGGGCAAAGCACAGATACGCAGTATTTT. Protein product: CASEGQSTDTQYF.

CDR3 protein: CASSLTGIGEQYF. CDR3 DNA sequence: TGTGCCAGCAGTTTAACTGGAATAGGCGAGCAGTACTTC. The chain links TRBV27 to TRBJ2-7; D call uncertain. Trimming took 2 bases from V and 6 from J, leaving 11 bases between them. The CDR3 totals 13 residues. CDR1 is MNHEY and CDR2 is SMNVEV in the germline V gene (reference sequence).

This clone was seen a handful of times. This chain links TRBV7-8 with TRBJ2-1; D uncertain. In germline, CDR1 is SGHVS, CDR2 FQNEAQ. The CDR3 is 17 amino acids. The V end was cut by 4 bases, the J end by 6 bases, with 22 bases between. CDR3 amino acids: CASSSTPIGPSINEQFF. CDR3 nucleotides: TGTGCCAGCAGCTCAACTCCCATCGGACCCAGCATCAATGAGCAGTTCTTC. The full variable domain, rest sourced from reference TRBV7-8 and TRBJ2-1, is GAGVSQSPRYKVAKRGQDVALRCDPISGHVSLFWYQQALGQGPEFLTYFQNEAQLDKSGLPSDRFFAERPEGSVSTLKIQRTQQEDSAVYLCASSSTPIGPSINEQFFGPGTRLTVL.

The J gene is TRBJ2-5, the V gene TRBV10-2; 12 positions agree with TRBD2. V was pared by 3 bases and J by 5 bases, with 7 bases of the junction left unmatched. The CDR3 is made up of 16 amino acids. Germline-derived CDR1 and CDR2 are WSHSY and SAAADI. The CDR3: CASSDLLAGGSETQYF. CDR3 DNA sequence: TGCGCCAGCAGTGACCTACTAGCGGGAGGTTCTGAGACCCAGTACTTC.

V usage is TRBV25-1 and J usage is TRBJ1-5; TRBD1 matches at 7 bases. The V segment lost 7 bases and the J segment 1 base; nucleotides outside the gene matches: 7. Germline values: CDR1 MGHDK, CDR2 SYGVNS. This CDR3 has 15 residues. The CDR3 is CASNIQGLSNQPQHF. CDR3 nucleotide sequence: TGTGCCAGCAACATACAGGGGTTAAGCAATCAGCCCCAGCATTTT.

V usage is TRBV10-3 and J usage is TRBJ2-1; D ambiguous. Looked up from germline, CDR1 is ENHRY and CDR2 is SYGVKD. CDR3 size: 13 residues. V gave up 3 bases and J gave up 8 bases, with 11 bases separating them. This CDR3 is CAISETPRDEQFF. The CDR3 DNA is TGTGCCATCAGTGAAACCCCTAGGGATGAGCAGTTCTTC.

The chain joins TRBV7-9 to TRBJ2-5; 14 nucleotides line up with TRBD2. The CDR3 loop spans 16 amino acids. The germline V gene has CDR1 SEHNR and CDR2 FQNEAQ (reference sequence). V shed 5 bases, J shed 4 bases, and the junction held 6 bases outside the gene matches. DNA for the CDR3: TGTGCCAGCAGCCCCGGGACTAGCGGGAGTAGAGAGACCCAGTACTTC. Translation gives CASSPGTSGSRETQYF. Full variable domain (outside the CDR3, taken from reference TRBV7-9 and TRBJ2-5): DTGVSQNPRHKITKRGQNVTFRCDPISEHNRLYWYRQTLGQGPEFLTYFQNEAQLEKSRLLSDRFSAERPKGSFSTLEIQRTEQGDSAMYLCASSPGTSGSRETQYFGPGTRLLVL.

This chain uses TRBV19 with TRBJ1-2; 9 nucleotides align to TRBD1. This CDR3 is 17 amino acids long. Germline CDR1 and CDR2: LNHDA and SQIVND (reference sequence). J gave up 3 bases and V 3 bases, and 11 bases lay outside the gene matches. DNA of the CDR3: TGTGCCAGTAGTATCCTGGACAGGGGAGATCGGGACTATGGCTACACCTTC. It translates to CASSILDRGDRDYGYTF.

The chain recombines TRBV6-6 with TRBJ1-1; D not resolved. The V gene's germline CDR1 is MNHNY and CDR2 SVGAGI (reference sequence). The V and J ends lost 7 bases and 3 bases respectively, with 12 bases between them. The length of the CDR3 is 13 residues. As DNA, the CDR3 is TGTGCCAGCAAAAGGGTATATGACACTGAAGCTTTCTTT. Protein sequence: CASKRVYDTEAFF.